This T cell receptor beta chain was captured in a study of blood T cell repertoires in COVID-19. At the level of the study: Collection of acute and convalescent COVID-19 samples took place in the United States, Italy and Spain. The cDNA or gDNA used as material had been derived from T cells, B-cell-depleted T cells, or PBMCs.

Trimming took 0 bases from V and 4 from J; bases not matched to a gene: 3. Germline CDR1 is SGHNT and CDR2 is YYREEE (reference sequence). There are 14 residues in the CDR3. In the original workflow: Researchers report that nucleated cell counts were estimated from reference gene primer amplification. The assay was immunoSEQ multiplex PCR, and TCRdb's table has in-frame clones only and misses some. V and J calls and clone size are as listed in that table; D and trimming were resolved from the DNA. The repertoire has approximately 350,000 clones, around 88% of them found once; the top ten carry just over 7%. Seattle patients were enrolled while actively infected and followed longitudinally.

Sequenced: peripheral blood. The chain has TRBV5-4 and TRBJ1-2; TRBD1 aligns across 7 bases. The TCR was taken from a woman aged 60-75 years with COVID-19, enrolled during active disease. The DNA for the CDR3 is TGTGCCAGCAGCTTGGACAGGGGAGTCTATGGCTACACCTTC. Its protein is CASSLDRGVYGYTF.